Sequencing of this TCR beta chain was carried out in a study of blood T cells in healthy people across ages. General observations from the study: Older age coincided with a roughly linear decline in TCR beta diversity per million T cells.

The CDR3 sequence is 13 residues long. Trimming cost V 5 bases and J 7 bases, with 14 bases left between them. As concerns this clonotype: Its antigen is undetermined.

The authors ran a second PCR of roughly 6 to 11 cycles using a sample-barcoded 5' primer and a J-beta primer mix. Each cDNA molecule received a tag from a template-switch adaptor that had 12 random nucleotides. Per sample, CDR3-containing paired-end reads numbered at least 2.5 million. A single record per CDR3 protein comes from TCRdb applying MiXCR to the 5' RACE reads. This table holds over a million distinct CDR3 sequences, around 39% found once. This clonotype was obtained from a woman under 30 in good health. The sample consisted of blood. The chain uses TRBV12-3 or TRBV12-4 and TRBJ1-1; D unclear. CDR3 region: CASSPSDRGEAFF. The CDR3 DNA reads TGTGCCAGCAGTCCAAGTGACCGCGGTGAAGCTTTCTTT.